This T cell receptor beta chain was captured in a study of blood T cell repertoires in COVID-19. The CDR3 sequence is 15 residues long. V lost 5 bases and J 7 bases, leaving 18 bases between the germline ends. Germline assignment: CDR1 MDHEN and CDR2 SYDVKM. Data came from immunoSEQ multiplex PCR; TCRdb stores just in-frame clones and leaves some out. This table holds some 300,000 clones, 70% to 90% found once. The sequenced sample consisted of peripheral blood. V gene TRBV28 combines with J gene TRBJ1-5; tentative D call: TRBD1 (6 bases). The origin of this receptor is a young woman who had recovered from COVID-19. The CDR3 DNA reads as TGTGCCAGCAGTCCCCGGGGGAGGGGGAACCAGCCCCAGCATTTT. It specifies CASSPRGRGNQPQHF.